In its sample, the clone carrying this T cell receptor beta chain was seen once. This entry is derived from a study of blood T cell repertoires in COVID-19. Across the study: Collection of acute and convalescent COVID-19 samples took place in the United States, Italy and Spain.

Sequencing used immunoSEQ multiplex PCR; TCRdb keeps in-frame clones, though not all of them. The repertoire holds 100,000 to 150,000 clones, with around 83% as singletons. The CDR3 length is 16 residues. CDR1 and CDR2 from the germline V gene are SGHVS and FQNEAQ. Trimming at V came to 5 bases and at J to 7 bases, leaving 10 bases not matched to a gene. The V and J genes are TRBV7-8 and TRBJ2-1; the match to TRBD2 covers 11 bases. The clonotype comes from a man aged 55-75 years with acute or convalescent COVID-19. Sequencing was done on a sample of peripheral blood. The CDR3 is CASSPTWGTSGNEQFF. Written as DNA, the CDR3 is TGTGCCAGCAGCCCAACCTGGGGGACTAGCGGTAATGAGCAGTTCTTC.